The clone carrying this TCR beta chain was picked up a small number of times. This entry is derived from a study of preoperative IRX-2 immunotherapy in early breast cancer. Assay: immunoSEQ multiplex PCR; the TCRdb copy retains only in-frame clones and omits some. The sample consists of 4,000 or so clones, 55% to 70% of them appearing once. Treatment here: preoperative locoregional IRX-2 cytokine immunotherapy. Patients received preoperative, locoregional IRX-2 cytokine immunotherapy in a phase Ib study. The specimen was tumor tissue, collected after IRX-2 immunotherapy. The TCR originated in a human donor with breast cancer.

The DNA of the CDR3 is TGTGCCAGCAGCCGTGCACTAGCCCGAATACTGAATGAGCAGTTCTTC. Protein sequence: CASSRALARILNEQFF. The chain recombines TRBV14 with TRBJ2-1; D perhaps matches TRBD2 (6 bases). With 4 bases removed from V and 7 bases from J, the gap between germline ends came to 20 bases. Germline-derived CDR1 and CDR2 are SGHDN and FVKESK. There are 16 residues in the CDR3.